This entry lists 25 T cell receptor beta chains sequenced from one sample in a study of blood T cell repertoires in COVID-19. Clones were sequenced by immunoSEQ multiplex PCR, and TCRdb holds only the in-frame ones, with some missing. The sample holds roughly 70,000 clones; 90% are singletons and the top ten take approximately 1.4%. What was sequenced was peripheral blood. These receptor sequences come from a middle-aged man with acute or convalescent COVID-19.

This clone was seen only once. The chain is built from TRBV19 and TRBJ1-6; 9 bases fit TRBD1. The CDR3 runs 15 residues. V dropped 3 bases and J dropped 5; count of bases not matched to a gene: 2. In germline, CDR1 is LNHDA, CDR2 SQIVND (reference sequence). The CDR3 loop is CASSIGTGHNSPLHF. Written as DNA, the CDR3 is TGTGCCAGTAGTATCGGGACAGGGCATAATTCACCCCTCCACTTT.

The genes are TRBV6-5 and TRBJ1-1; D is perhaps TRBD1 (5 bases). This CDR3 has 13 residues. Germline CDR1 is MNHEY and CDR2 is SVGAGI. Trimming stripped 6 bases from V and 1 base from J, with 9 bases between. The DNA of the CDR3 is TGTGCCAGCAGCGGGGGGGGGAACACTGAAGCTTTCTTT. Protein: CASSGGGNTEAFF.

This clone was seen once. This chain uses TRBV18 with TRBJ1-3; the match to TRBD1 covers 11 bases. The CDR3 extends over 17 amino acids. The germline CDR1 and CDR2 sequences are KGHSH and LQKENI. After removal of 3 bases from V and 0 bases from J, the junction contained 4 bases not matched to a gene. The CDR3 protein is CASSPRTGGYSGNTIYF. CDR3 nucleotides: TGTGCCAGCTCACCGAGGACAGGGGGCTACTCTGGAAACACCATATATTTT. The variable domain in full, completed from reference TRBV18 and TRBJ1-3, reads NAGVMQNPRHLVRRRGQEARLRCSPMKGHSHVYWYRQLPEEGLKFMVYLQKENIIDESGMPKERFSAEFPKEGPSILRIQQVVRGDSAAYFCASSPRTGGYSGNTIYFGEGSWLTVV.

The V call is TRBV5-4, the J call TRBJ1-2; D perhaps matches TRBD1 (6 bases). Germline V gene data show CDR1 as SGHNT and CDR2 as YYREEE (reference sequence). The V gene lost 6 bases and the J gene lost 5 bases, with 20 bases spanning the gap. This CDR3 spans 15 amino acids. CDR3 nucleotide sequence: TGTGCCAGCACGAACCGGGCCAAGCAGGGGTATGGCTACACCTTC. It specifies CASTNRAKQGYGYTF.

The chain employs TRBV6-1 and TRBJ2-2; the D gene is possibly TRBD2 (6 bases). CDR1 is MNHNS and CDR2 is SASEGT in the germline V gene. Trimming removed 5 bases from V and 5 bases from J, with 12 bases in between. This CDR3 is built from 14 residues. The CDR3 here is CASSFEGRTGELFF. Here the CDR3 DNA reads TGTGCCAGCAGTTTCGAGGGGAGGACCGGGGAGCTGTTTTTT.

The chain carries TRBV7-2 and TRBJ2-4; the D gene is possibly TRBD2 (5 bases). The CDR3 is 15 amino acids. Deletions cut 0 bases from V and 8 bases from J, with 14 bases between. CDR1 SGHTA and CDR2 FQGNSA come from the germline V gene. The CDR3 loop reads CASSLAHGGRYIQYF. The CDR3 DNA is TGTGCCAGCAGCTTAGCCCACGGCGGGCGGTACATTCAGTACTTC.

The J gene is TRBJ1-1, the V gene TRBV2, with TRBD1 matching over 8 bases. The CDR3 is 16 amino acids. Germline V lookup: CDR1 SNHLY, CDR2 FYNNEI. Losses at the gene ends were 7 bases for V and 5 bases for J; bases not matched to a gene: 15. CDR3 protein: CASNPRGQGWVTEAFF. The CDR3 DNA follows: TGTGCCAGCAACCCGAGAGGACAGGGTTGGGTTACTGAAGCTTTCTTT.

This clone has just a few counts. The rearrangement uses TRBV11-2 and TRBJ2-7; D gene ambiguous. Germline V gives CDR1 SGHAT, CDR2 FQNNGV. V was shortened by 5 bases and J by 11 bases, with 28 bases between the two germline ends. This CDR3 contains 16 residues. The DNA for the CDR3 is TGTGCCAGCAGCCTCGGTTCGATACGCCCGGTTGAGGTAGAGTACGTC. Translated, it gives CASSLGSIRPVEVEYV.

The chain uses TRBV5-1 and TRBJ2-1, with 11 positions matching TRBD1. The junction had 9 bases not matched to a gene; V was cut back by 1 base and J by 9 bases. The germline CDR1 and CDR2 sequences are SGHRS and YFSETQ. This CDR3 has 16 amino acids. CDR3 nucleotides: TGCGCCAGCAGCTTGTCAACGGGACAGGGGGTAGGTGAGCAGTTCTTC. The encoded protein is CASSLSTGQGVGEQFF. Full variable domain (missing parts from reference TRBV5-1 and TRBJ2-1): KAGVTQTPRYLIKTRGQQVTLSCSPISGHRSVSWYQQTPGQGLQFLFEYFSETQRNKGNFPGRFSGRQFSNSRSEMNVSTLELGDSALYLCASSLSTGQGVGEQFFGPGTRLTVL.

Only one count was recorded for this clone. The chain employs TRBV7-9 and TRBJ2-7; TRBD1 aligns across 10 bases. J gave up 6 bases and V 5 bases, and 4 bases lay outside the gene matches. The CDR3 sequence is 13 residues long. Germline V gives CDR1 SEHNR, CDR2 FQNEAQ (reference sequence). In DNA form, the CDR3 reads TGTGCCAGCAGCCGAGGACAGGGGGGCGAGCAGTACGTC. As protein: CASSRGQGGEQYV.

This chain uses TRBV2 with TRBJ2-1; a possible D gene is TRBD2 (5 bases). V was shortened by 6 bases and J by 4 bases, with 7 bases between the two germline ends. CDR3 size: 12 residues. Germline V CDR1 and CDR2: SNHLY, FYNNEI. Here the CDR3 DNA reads TGTGCCAGCAGCGGGGATTACAATGAGCAGTTCTTC. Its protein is CASSGDYNEQFF.

The CDR3 reads CASSYGAGDGYTF. The CDR3 DNA reads TGTGCCAGCAGTTACGGGGCAGGGGATGGCTACACCTTC. The rearrangement links TRBV6-6 to TRBJ1-2; perhaps TRBD1 as D (6 bases). Deletions cut 2 bases from V and 6 bases from J, with 10 bases between. CDR3 size: 13 residues. Germline V gene sequence: CDR1 MNHNY, CDR2 SVGAGI (reference sequence).

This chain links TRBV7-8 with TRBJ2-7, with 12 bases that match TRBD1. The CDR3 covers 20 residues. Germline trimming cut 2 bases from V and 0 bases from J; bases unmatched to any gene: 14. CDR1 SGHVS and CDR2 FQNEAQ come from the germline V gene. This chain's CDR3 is CASSLRFGTGGGKLSYEQYF. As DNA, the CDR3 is TGTGCCAGCAGCTTACGGTTCGGGACAGGGGGCGGTAAACTCTCCTACGAGCAGTACTTC.

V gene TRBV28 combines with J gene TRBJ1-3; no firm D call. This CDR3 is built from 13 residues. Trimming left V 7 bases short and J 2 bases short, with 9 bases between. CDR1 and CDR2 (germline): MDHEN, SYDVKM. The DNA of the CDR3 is TGTGCCAGCAACGAACTAGCTGGAAACACCATATATTTT. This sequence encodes CASNELAGNTIYF. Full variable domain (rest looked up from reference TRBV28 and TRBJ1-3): DVKVTQSSRYLVKRTGEKVFLECVQDMDHENMFWYRQDPGLGLRLIYFSYDVKMKEKGDIPEGYSVSREKKERFSLILESASTNQTSMYLCASNELAGNTIYFGEGSWLTVV.

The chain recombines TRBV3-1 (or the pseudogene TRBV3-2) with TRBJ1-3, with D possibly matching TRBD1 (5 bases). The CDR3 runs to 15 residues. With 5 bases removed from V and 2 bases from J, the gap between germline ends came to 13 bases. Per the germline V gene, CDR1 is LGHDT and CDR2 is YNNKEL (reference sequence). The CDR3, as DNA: TGTGCCAGCAGCGAGGTTGCGGGACCTGGAAACACCATATATTTT. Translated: CASSEVAGPGNTIYF.

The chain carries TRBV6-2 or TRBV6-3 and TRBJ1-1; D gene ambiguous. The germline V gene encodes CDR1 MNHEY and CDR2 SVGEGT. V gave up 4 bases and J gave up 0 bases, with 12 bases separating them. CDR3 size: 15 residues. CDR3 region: CASSLPRPLNTEAFF. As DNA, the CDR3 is TGTGCCAGCAGTTTGCCCAGGCCACTGAACACTGAAGCTTTCTTT.

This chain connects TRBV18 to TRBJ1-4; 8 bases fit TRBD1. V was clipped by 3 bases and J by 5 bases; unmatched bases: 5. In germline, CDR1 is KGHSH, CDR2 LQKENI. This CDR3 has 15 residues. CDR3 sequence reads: CASSPQWTGNEKLFF. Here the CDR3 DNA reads TGTGCCAGCTCACCGCAGTGGACAGGGAATGAAAAACTGTTTTTT.

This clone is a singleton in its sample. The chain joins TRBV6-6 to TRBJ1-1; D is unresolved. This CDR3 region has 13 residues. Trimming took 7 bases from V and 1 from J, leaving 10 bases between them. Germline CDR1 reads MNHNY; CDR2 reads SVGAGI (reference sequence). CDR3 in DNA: TGTGCCAGCAACACCGGAGGGAACACTGAAGCTTTCTTT. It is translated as CASNTGGNTEAFF.

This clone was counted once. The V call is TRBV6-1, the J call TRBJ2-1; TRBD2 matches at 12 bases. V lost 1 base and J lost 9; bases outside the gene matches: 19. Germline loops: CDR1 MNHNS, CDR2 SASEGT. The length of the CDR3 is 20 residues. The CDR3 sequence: CASSEGVGSPRLAGEVEQFF. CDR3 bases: TGTGCCAGCAGTGAAGGAGTCGGCAGTCCTCGACTAGCGGGAGAGGTTGAGCAGTTCTTC.

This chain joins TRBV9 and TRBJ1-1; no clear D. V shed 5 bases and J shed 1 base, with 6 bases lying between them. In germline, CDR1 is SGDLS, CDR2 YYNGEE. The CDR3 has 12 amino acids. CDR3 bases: TGTGCCAGCAGTTCAGGGAACACTGAAGCTTTCTTT. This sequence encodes CASSSGNTEAFF.

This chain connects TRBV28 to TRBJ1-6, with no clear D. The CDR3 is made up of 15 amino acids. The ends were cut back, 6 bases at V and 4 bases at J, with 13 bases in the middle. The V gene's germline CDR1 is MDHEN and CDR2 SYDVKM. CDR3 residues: CASRTSRTYNSPLHF. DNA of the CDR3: TGTGCCAGCAGAACGAGCAGGACTTATAATTCACCCCTCCACTTT.

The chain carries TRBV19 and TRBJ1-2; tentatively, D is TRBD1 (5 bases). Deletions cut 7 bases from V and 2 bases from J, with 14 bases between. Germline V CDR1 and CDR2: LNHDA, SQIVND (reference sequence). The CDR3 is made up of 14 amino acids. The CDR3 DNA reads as TGTGCCAGTATCTACCAGGGAACCAACTATGGCTACACCTTC. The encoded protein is CASIYQGTNYGYTF.

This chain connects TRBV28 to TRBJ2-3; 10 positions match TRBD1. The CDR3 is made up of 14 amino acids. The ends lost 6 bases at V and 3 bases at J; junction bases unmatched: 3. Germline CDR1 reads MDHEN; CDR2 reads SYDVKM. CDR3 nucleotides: TGTGCCAGCAGGACAGGGGGCGCGACAGATACGCAGTATTTT. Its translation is CASRTGGATDTQYF.

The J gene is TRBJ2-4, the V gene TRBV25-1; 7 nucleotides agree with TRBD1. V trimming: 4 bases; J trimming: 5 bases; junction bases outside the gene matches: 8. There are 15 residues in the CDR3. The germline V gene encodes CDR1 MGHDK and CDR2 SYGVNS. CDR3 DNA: TGTGCCAGCAGTGCAAACCGGGACAGAGAAAACATTCAGTACTTC. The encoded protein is CASSANRDRENIQYF.

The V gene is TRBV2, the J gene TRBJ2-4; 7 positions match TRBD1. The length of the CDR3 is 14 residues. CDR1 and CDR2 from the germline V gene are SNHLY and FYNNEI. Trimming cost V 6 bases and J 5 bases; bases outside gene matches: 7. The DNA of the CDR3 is TGTGCCAGCAGACGGACAGGCATACAAAACATTCAGTACTTC. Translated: CASRRTGIQNIQYF. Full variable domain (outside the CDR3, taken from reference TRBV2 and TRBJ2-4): EPEVTQTPSHQVTQMGQEVILRCVPISNHLYFYWYRQILGQKVEFLVSFYNNEISEKSEIFDDQFSVERPDGSNFTLKIRSTKLEDSAMYFCASRRTGIQNIQYFGAGTRLSVL.